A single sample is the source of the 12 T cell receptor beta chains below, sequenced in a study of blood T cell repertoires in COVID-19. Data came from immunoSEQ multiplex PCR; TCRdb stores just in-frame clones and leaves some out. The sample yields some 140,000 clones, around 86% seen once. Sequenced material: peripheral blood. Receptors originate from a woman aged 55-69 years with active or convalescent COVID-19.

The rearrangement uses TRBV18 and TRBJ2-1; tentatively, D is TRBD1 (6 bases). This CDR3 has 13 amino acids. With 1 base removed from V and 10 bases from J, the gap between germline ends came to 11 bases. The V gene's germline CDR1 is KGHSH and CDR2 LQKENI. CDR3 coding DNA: TGTGCCAGCTCACCACTACAGGGTGGAGAGCAGTTCTTC. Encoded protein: CASSPLQGGEQFF.

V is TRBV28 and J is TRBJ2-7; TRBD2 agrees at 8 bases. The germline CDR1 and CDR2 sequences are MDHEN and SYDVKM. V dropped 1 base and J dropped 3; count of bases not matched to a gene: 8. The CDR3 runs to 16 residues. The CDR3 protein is CASSLSGTRRFYEQYF. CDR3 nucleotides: TGTGCCAGCAGTTTATCCGGGACTAGGCGCTTCTACGAGCAGTACTTC.

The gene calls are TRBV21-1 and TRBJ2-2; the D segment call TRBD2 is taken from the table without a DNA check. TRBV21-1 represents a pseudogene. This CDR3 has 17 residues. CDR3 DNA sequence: TGTGCCAGCAGCACCCTCGCGAATCGGGAGAACACCGGGGAGCTGTTTTTT. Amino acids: CASSTLANRENTGELFF.

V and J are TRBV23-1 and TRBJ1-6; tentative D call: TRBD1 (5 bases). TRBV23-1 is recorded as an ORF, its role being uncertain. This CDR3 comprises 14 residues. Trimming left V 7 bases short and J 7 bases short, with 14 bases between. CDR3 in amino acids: CASTRGGGNSPLHF. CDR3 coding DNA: TGCGCCAGCACTCGCGGGGGGGGAAATTCACCCCTCCACTTT.

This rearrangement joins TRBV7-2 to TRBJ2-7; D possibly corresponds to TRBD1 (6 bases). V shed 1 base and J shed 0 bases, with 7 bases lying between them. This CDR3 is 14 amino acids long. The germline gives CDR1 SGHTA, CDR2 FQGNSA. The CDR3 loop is CASSLGDISYEQYF. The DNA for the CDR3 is TGTGCCAGCAGCTTAGGGGACATCTCCTACGAGCAGTACTTC. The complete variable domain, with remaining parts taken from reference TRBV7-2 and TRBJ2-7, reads GAGVSQSPSNKVTEKGKDVELRCDPISGHTALYWYRQSLGQGLEFLIYFQGNSAPDKSGLPSDRFSAERTGGSVSTLTIQRTQQEDSAVYLCASSLGDISYEQYFGPGTRLTVT.

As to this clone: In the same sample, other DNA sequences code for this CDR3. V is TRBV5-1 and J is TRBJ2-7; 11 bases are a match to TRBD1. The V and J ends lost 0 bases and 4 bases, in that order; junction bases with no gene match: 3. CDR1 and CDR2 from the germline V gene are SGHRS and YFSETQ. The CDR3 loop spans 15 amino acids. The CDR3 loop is CASSLAGTGGYEQYF. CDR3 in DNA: TGCGCCAGCAGCTTGGCCGGGACAGGGGGGTACGAGCAGTACTTC.

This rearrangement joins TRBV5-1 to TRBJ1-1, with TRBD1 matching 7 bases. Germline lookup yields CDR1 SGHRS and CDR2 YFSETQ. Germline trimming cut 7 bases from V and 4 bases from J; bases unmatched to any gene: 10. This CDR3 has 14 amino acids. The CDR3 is CASQLTGYFTEAFF. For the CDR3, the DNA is TGCGCCAGCCAACTGACAGGGTACTTCACTGAAGCTTTCTTT.

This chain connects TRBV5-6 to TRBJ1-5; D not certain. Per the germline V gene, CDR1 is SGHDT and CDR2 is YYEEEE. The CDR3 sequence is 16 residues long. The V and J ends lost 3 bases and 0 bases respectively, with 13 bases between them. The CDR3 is CASSYLQSYSNQPQHF. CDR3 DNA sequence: TGTGCCAGCAGCTACCTACAGTCTTATAGCAATCAGCCCCAGCATTTT.

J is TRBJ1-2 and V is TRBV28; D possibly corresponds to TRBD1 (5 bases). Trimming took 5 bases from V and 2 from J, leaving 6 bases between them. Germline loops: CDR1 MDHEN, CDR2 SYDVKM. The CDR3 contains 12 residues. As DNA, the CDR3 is TGTGCCAGCAGTCCAGGGAACTATGGCTACACCTTC. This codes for CASSPGNYGYTF.

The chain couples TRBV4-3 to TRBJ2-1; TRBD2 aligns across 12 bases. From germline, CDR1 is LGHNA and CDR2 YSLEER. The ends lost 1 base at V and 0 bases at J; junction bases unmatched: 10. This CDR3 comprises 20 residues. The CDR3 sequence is CASSQGGRLAGDSSYNEQFF. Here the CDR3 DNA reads TGCGCCAGCAGCCAAGGAGGCCGACTAGCGGGAGATTCCTCCTACAATGAGCAGTTCTTC.

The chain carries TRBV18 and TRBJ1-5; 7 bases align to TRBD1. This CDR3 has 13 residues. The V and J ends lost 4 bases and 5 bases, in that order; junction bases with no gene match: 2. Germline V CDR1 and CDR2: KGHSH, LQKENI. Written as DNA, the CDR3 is TGTGCCAGCTCACGCACAGGGGATCAGCCCCAGCATTTT. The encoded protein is CASSRTGDQPQHF.

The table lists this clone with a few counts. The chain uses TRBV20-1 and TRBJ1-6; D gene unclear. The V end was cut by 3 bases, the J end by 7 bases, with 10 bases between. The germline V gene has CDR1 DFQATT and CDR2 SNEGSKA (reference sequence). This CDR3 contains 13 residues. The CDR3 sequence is CSASGLPNSPLHF. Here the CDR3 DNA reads TGCAGTGCTAGTGGACTGCCGAATTCACCCCTCCACTTT.